The sequence of this TCR beta chain was determined in a study of blood T cell repertoires in COVID-19. About the research overall: The samples span acute and convalescent COVID-19 from the United States, Italy and Spain. T cells, B-cell-depleted T cells, or PBMCs provided the cDNA or gDNA that served as material.

Germline assignment: CDR1 LGHNT and CDR2 FRNRAP. V was cut by 6 bases and J by 7 bases, with 9 bases left in between. This CDR3 has 12 residues. In the original workflow: Reference gene primers were amplified, and this amplification served to estimate nucleated cell counts. Using immunoSEQ multiplex PCR, the repertoire was profiled, and TCRdb retains in-frame clones only, with some absent. That table gives V, J and clone size, and the DNA gave D and trimming. This sample has under 250,000 clones, with 84% found just once. The sequencing input was peripheral blood. The J gene is TRBJ1-4, the V gene TRBV12-5; D gene unclear. The sequence was obtained from a man aged 50-60 years with active or convalescent COVID-19. The CDR3 region has the DNA TGTGCTAGTGGCCCTTATATTGAAAAACTGTTTTTT. The encoded protein is CASGPYIEKLFF.